One sample yielded the 25 T cell receptor beta chains listed below, sequenced in a study of blood T cells in healthy people across ages. Then a second PCR, running roughly 7 to 11 cycles, was carried out with a sample-barcoded 5' primer and a J-beta primer mix. TCRdb re-called the 5' RACE reads with MiXCR, one entry per CDR3 protein. The sample carries hundreds of thousands of distinct CDR3 sequences, 40% to 50% recorded once. The sequenced sample was blood. These receptors were taken from a man aged 60 to 75 in good health.

The chain has TRBV3-1 and TRBJ2-1; 8 bases fit TRBD2. The CDR3 runs to 13 residues. Germline values: CDR1 LGHDT, CDR2 YNNKEL (reference sequence). V shed 4 bases, J shed 8 bases, and the junction held 4 bases outside the gene matches. The CDR3 region has the DNA TGTGCCAGCAGCCCGACTAGCGTCCATGAGCAGTTCTTC. This translates into CASSPTSVHEQFF.

The table lists this clonotype with a few counts. V and J are TRBV29-1 and TRBJ2-5; D perhaps matches TRBD2 (6 bases). V lost 7 bases and J 1 base, leaving 16 bases between the germline ends. This CDR3 has 14 residues. The V gene's germline CDR1 is SQVTM and CDR2 ANQGSEA. The CDR3 DNA reads TGCAGCGCCCCGGAGGGTAGGGGCCAAGAGACCCAGTACTTC. Amino acids: CSAPEGRGQETQYF.

In this sample, this clonotype turned up a few times. The chain links TRBV4-3 to TRBJ2-1, with 12 nucleotides matching TRBD2. V shed 5 bases and J 3 bases; nucleotides not matched to a gene: 5. Germline assignment: CDR1 LGHNA and CDR2 YSLEER. The CDR3 runs 16 residues. CDR3 in amino acids: CASSERTSGVYNEQFF. The CDR3 DNA reads TGCGCCAGCAGCGAACGGACTAGCGGGGTCTACAATGAGCAGTTCTTC.

The chain recombines TRBV20-1 with TRBJ2-5; unclear D gene. Germline V gives CDR1 DFQATT, CDR2 SNEGSKA (reference sequence). V lost 5 bases to trimming and J lost 2 bases, with 9 bases between them. The CDR3 extends over 12 amino acids. CDR3 sequence reads: CSAGGFQETQYF. CDR3 bases: TGCAGTGCTGGTGGGTTTCAAGAGACCCAGTACTTC.

This clonotype was counted between two and nine times. The chain recombines TRBV11-2 with TRBJ2-5, with 7 bases matching TRBD2. V was pared by 1 base and J by 5 bases, with 10 bases of the junction left unmatched. Germline values: CDR1 SGHAT, CDR2 FQNNGV. The CDR3 is 16 residues long. This chain's CDR3 is CASSLGVRTRSETQYF. The DNA for the CDR3 is TGTGCCAGCAGCTTAGGGGTGAGGACTAGAAGCGAGACCCAGTACTTC.

The CDR3 nucleotides read TGTGCCAGCCGGGGGAGCGGAAGGACGGAAAAACTGTTTTTT. Translated, it gives CASRGSGRTEKLFF. The chain uses TRBV5-5 and TRBJ1-4, with D possibly being TRBD1 (5 bases). V lost 7 bases and J lost 8, with 18 bases in between. Germline assignment: CDR1 SGHKS and CDR2 YYEKEE (reference sequence). The CDR3 is made up of 14 amino acids.

This chain uses TRBV30 with TRBJ2-7; D is perhaps TRBD2 (5 bases). The germline V gene has CDR1 GTSNPN and CDR2 SVGIG (reference sequence). V lost 2 bases to trimming and J lost 2 bases, with 22 bases between them. The CDR3 is made up of 17 amino acids. The CDR3 reads CAWSLTPLGVEAYEQYF. CDR3 bases: TGTGCCTGGAGTCTTACCCCGCTGGGAGTCGAGGCCTACGAGCAGTACTTC.

Points on this clonotype: Since a much larger clone is just one base distant, this may be a read error. The J gene is TRBJ2-7, the V gene TRBV13; 10 nucleotides agree with TRBD2. Germline assignment: CDR1 PRHDT and CDR2 FYEKMQ (reference sequence). This CDR3 contains 16 residues. V lost 3 bases and J lost 7; bases outside the gene matches: 12. In DNA form, the CDR3 reads TGTGCCAGCAGCTTTCGGGAGCGGGGGGGCCCAAATGAGCAGTACTTC. Protein product: CASSFRERGGPNEQYF.

The gene calls are TRBV9 and TRBJ2-7; 7 bases match TRBD1. The tail of the sequence fits TRBJ2-5 better, so the J call may be wrong. Germline-derived CDR1 and CDR2 are SGDLS and YYNGEE. The length of the CDR3 is 14 residues. The CDR3 sequence: CASSAHNRGETQYF. The CDR3 DNA sequence: TGTGCCAGCAGCGCCCACAACAGGGGAGAGACCCAGTACTTC.

The chain carries TRBV27 and TRBJ2-5, with 9 bases identical to TRBD1. The junction had 14 bases not matched to a gene; V was cut back by 10 bases and J by 11 bases. Looked up from germline, CDR1 is MNHEY and CDR2 is SMNVEV (reference sequence). This CDR3 has 13 residues. The CDR3 protein is CATRRDRVSEQYF. CDR3 DNA sequence: TGTGCCACCAGGAGGGACAGGGTATCAGAGCAGTACTTC.

This clonotype is a singleton in its sample. The J gene is TRBJ2-3, the V gene TRBV20-1, with D possibly matching TRBD2 (5 bases). Trimming stripped 0 bases from V and 2 bases from J, with 24 bases between. From germline, CDR1 is DFQATT and CDR2 SNEGSKA (reference sequence). CDR3 length: 19 residues. In DNA form, the CDR3 reads TGCAGTGCTAGAGATGGGTCCGCTCTGAGGGCAAGATACACAGATACGCAGTATTTT. Translated, it gives CSARDGSALRARYTDTQYF.

Regarding this clonotype: The germline gene is not matched at one end of the junction; a read error may be the cause. The chain joins TRBV20-1 to TRBJ2-7; D gene unclear. The germline CDR1 and CDR2 sequences are DFQATT and SNEGSKA (reference sequence). This CDR3 is built from 13 residues. CDR3 in amino acids: CSARAGPDCERYF. The CDR3 coding sequence is TGCAGTGCTAGAGCCGGGCCAGACTGCGAGCGGTACTTC.

J is TRBJ1-1 and V is TRBV3-1, with a tentative D call TRBD1 (6 bases). CDR1 is LGHDT and CDR2 is YNNKEL in the germline V gene (reference sequence). The CDR3 totals 14 residues. V gave up 4 bases and J gave up 4 bases, with 13 bases separating them. CDR3 DNA sequence: TGTGCCAGCAGCCCAGGTGAAGGGGGCACTGAAGCTTTCTTT. It encodes CASSPGEGGTEAFF.

The chain employs TRBV6-6 and TRBJ2-1; TRBD2 agrees at 7 bases. This CDR3 region has 14 residues. CDR1 and CDR2 (germline): MNHNY, SVGAGI (reference sequence). The trim removed 0 bases at V and 9 bases at J, leaving 5 bases unmatched. CDR3 DNA sequence: TGTGCCAGCAGTTACTCGAGGGAGGGCCGTGAGCAGTTCTTC. Protein sequence: CASSYSREGREQFF.

This clonotype was picked up a small number of times. J is TRBJ2-1 and V is TRBV3-1, with TRBD2 matching over 16 bases. CDR3 size: 15 residues. V lost 3 bases, J lost 12 bases, and 5 bases stayed unmatched. Germline-derived CDR1 and CDR2 are LGHDT and YNNKEL (reference sequence). This CDR3 reads CASSQGLAGGPWQFF. DNA of the CDR3: TGTGCCAGCAGCCAGGGACTAGCGGGGGGGCCTTGGCAGTTCTTC.

The chain couples TRBV4-1 to TRBJ1-1, with 7 bases that match TRBD1. The CDR3 sequence is 16 residues long. CDR1 is MGHRA and CDR2 is YSYEKL in the germline V gene. With 3 bases clipped from V and 1 base from J, the junction kept 8 bases outside the gene matches. For the CDR3, the DNA is TGCGCCAGCAGCCACCCAACTCGGACAGGGAACACTGAAGCTTTCTTT. This encodes CASSHPTRTGNTEAFF.

About this clonotype: A much larger clone lies a single base off, so this may be a read error. The chain joins TRBV6-5 to TRBJ2-5; 9 nucleotides line up with TRBD1. The J call may be wrong; the DNA end is better matched by TRBJ2-7. From germline, CDR1 is MNHEY and CDR2 SVGAGI. The CDR3 spans 14 residues. The CDR3 loop reads CASSYRDRVHEQYF. The CDR3 bases are TGTGCCAGCAGTTACCGGGACAGGGTCCACGAGCAGTACTTC.

About this clonotype itself: This sequence may be a read error, since a much larger clone differs from it by one base. The chain recombines TRBV29-1 with TRBJ2-5; TRBD1 matches 8 bases. The J call may be mistaken, given a closer DNA end match to TRBJ2-7. This CDR3 comprises 13 residues. Germline lookup yields CDR1 SQVTM and CDR2 ANQGSEA. The CDR3 sequence is CSGQGREDYEQYF. DNA for the CDR3: TGCAGCGGACAGGGGAGAGAAGACTACGAGCAGTACTTC.

The V call is TRBV5-8, the J call TRBJ1-6, with a weak D call TRBD1 (6 bases). Trimming removed 1 base from V and 4 bases from J, with 15 bases in between. Looked up from germline, CDR1 is SGHTS and CDR2 is YDEGEE. The CDR3 has 17 amino acids. The CDR3: CASSLYRDTGYNSPLHF. DNA for the CDR3: TGTGCCAGCAGCTTGTATCGGGACACAGGATATAATTCACCCCTCCACTTT. The whole variable domain, filled in from reference TRBV5-8 and TRBJ1-6, reads EAGVTQSPTHLIKTRGQQATLRCSPISGHTSVYWYQQALGLGLQFLLWYDEGEERNRGNFPPRFSGRQFPNYSSELNVNALELEDSALYLCASSLYRDTGYNSPLHFGNGTRLTVT.

The chain has TRBV20-1 and TRBJ1-1, with D possibly TRBD1 on 5 matching bases. Germline V gene data show CDR1 as DFQATT and CDR2 as SNEGSKA (reference sequence). V gave up 1 base and J gave up 5 bases, with 8 bases separating them. This CDR3 is 12 amino acids long. In DNA form, the CDR3 reads TGCAGTGCTAGAGGGAGGGGAACTGAAGCTTTCTTT. Its translation: CSARGRGTEAFF.

The chain has TRBV28 and TRBJ2-7, with D uncertain. Trimming removed 6 bases from V and 0 bases from J, with 12 bases in between. The CDR3 spans 14 residues. The germline V gene has CDR1 MDHEN and CDR2 SYDVKM. CDR3 bases: TGTGCCAGCAGACCGCAGGTGGGCTCCTACGAGCAGTACTTC. Amino acid sequence: CASRPQVGSYEQYF.

The chain uses TRBV7-9 and TRBJ2-3; a weak D match, TRBD2 (6 bases). Trimming took 3 bases from V and 0 from J, leaving 10 bases between them. CDR1 SEHNR and CDR2 FQNEAQ come from the germline V gene (reference sequence). The CDR3 contains 15 residues. The CDR3 sequence is CASSFLASSTDTQYF. CDR3 DNA sequence: TGTGCCAGCAGCTTCCTAGCGTCTAGCACAGATACGCAGTATTTT.

This clonotype was picked up a small number of times. The V and J genes are TRBV27 and TRBJ1-2; maybe TRBD1 (5 bases). Trimming stripped 0 bases from V and 4 bases from J, with 12 bases between. The length of the CDR3 is 15 residues. Germline loops: CDR1 MNHEY, CDR2 SMNVEV (reference sequence). CDR3 DNA: TGTGCCAGCAGTTTATCGGTTACAGGTTTCTATGGCTACACCTTC. Its translation: CASSLSVTGFYGYTF.

This clonotype was seen a few times. V is TRBV7-2 and J is TRBJ2-3; 8 bases match TRBD1. Germline-derived CDR1 and CDR2 are SGHTA and FQGNSA. The CDR3 is 14 amino acids. Trimming cost V 5 bases and J 5 bases; bases outside gene matches: 6. CDR3 in amino acids: CASSATGGLDTQYF. The CDR3 bases are TGTGCCAGCAGCGCTACAGGGGGGTTAGATACGCAGTATTTT.

This chain links TRBV7-2 with TRBJ1-4; a possible D gene is TRBD1 (5 bases). CDR3 size: 14 residues. Trimming took 5 bases from V and 7 from J, leaving 14 bases between them. The V gene's germline CDR1 is SGHTA and CDR2 FQGNSA. CDR3 amino acids: CASSPGTEGEKLFF. CDR3 DNA: TGTGCCAGCAGCCCCGGGACCGAGGGTGAAAAACTGTTTTTT.